Presented here are 25 T cell receptor beta chains from one specimen sequenced in a study of blood T cell repertoires in COVID-19. Some clones are missing from TCRdb's copy, which holds only in-frame ones; the method was immunoSEQ multiplex PCR. The profile shows approximately 310,000 clones, approximately 83% of them singletons. The sample was PBMCs or T cells enriched from blood (not recorded which). Receptor source: a young man who had recovered from COVID-19.

The CDR3 loop reads CASSSDRDSPLHF. Written as DNA, the CDR3 is TGTGCCAGCTCATCCGACAGGGATTCACCCCTCCACTTT. This chain connects TRBV18 to TRBJ1-6; 7 nucleotides agree with TRBD1. The CDR3 length is 13 residues. V was pared by 5 bases and J by 8 bases, with 3 bases of the junction left unmatched. CDR1 and CDR2 (germline): KGHSH, LQKENI.

CDR3 region: CASTFSSGNTIYF. Written as DNA, the CDR3 is TGTGCCAGTACATTCAGCTCTGGAAACACCATATATTTT. V and J are TRBV19 and TRBJ1-3; no reliable D call. The CDR3 is 13 amino acids. The germline V gene encodes CDR1 LNHDA and CDR2 SQIVND (reference sequence). V lost 7 bases and J lost 0, with 7 bases in between.

The rearrangement joins TRBV9 to TRBJ1-1, with 7 positions matching TRBD1. Germline V gene sequence: CDR1 SGDLS, CDR2 YYNGEE. CDR3 length equals 15 residues. V was pared by 4 bases and J by 3 bases, with 9 bases of the junction left unmatched. CDR3 sequence (DNA): TGTGCCAGCAGCCCCCATACAGGGGAGGACACTGAAGCTTTCTTT. Its protein product is CASSPHTGEDTEAFF.

The chain recombines TRBV19 with TRBJ2-7, with 8 bases identical to TRBD1. The germline V gene encodes CDR1 LNHDA and CDR2 SQIVND (reference sequence). The CDR3 is 12 amino acids. With V trimmed by 1 base and J by 7 bases, 0 bases remained unmatched. The CDR3 DNA sequence: TGTGCCAGTAGTATAGGGGACAGGGAGCAGTACTTC. Encoded protein: CASSIGDREQYF. Based on the CDR3 plus reference TRBV19 and TRBJ2-7, the full variable domain is DGGITQSPKYLFRKEGQNVTLSCEQNLNHDAMYWYRQDPGQGLRLIYYSQIVNDFQKGDIAEGYSVSREKKESFPLTVTSAQKNPTAFYLCASSIGDREQYFGPGTRLTVT.

This chain links TRBV19 with TRBJ2-3; 9 nucleotides align to TRBD2. V trimming: 2 bases; J trimming: 3 bases; junction bases outside the gene matches: 3. Germline-derived CDR1 and CDR2 are LNHDA and SQIVND (reference sequence). The CDR3 is made up of 15 amino acids. CDR3 loop: CASSIYSGGTDTQYF. The DNA of the CDR3 is TGTGCCAGTAGTATATATAGCGGGGGAACAGATACGCAGTATTTT.

In its sample, this clone was seen a few times. V is TRBV5-1 and J is TRBJ1-4; weak D call: TRBD1 (6 bases). The germline CDR1 and CDR2 sequences are SGHRS and YFSETQ. V shed 5 bases and J shed 5 bases, with 13 bases lying between them. This CDR3 contains 14 residues. The DNA of the CDR3 is TGCGCCAGCAGACCGACAGGAATAAATGAAAAACTGTTTTTT. Residues: CASRPTGINEKLFF.

This chain uses TRBV2 with TRBJ1-5, with 8 bases aligning to TRBD1. Germline V lookup: CDR1 SNHLY, CDR2 FYNNEI. There are 17 residues in the CDR3. V lost 6 bases to trimming and J lost 4 bases; unmatched junction nucleotides: 14. The chain's CDR3 is CASRGLTGDQGNQPQHF. CDR3 nucleotide sequence: TGTGCCAGCAGGGGCTTGACAGGGGACCAGGGTAATCAGCCCCAGCATTTT.

The CDR3 bases are TGTGCCAGCAGCTTAGAGGGCAGGGGAGCCTATGGCTACACCTTC. It encodes CASSLEGRGAYGYTF. The V and J genes are TRBV7-2 and TRBJ1-2; D possibly corresponds to TRBD1 (6 bases). The V end lost 1 base, the J end lost 4 bases, and 13 bases lay between the germline ends. Germline CDR1 and CDR2: SGHTA and FQGNSA. The CDR3 is 15 amino acids.

V is TRBV15 and J is TRBJ1-4; no definite D call. The CDR3 is made up of 13 amino acids. V dropped 5 bases and J dropped 7 bases, with 11 bases sitting between them. CDR1 is LNHNV, CDR2 YYDKDF, per germline (reference sequence). This CDR3 is CATSPGPAEKLFF. The CDR3 nucleotides are TGTGCCACCAGCCCTGGGCCAGCTGAAAAACTGTTTTTT. Full variable domain (rest looked up from reference TRBV15 and TRBJ1-4): DAMVIQNPRYQVTQFGKPVTLSCSQTLNHNVMYWYQQKSSQAPKLLFHYYDKDFNNEADTPDNFQSRRPNTSFCFLDIRSPGLGDTAMYLCATSPGPAEKLFFGSGTQLSVL.

The chain combines TRBV15 with TRBJ2-2; 8 nucleotides match TRBD2. This CDR3 is built from 16 residues. The ends lost 0 bases at V and 1 base at J; junction bases unmatched: 1. Germline assignment: CDR1 LNHNV and CDR2 YYDKDF (reference sequence). CDR3 sequence: CATSRDLAGNTGELFF. As DNA, the CDR3 is TGTGCCACCAGCAGAGATCTAGCGGGGAACACCGGGGAGCTGTTTTTT.

This chain connects TRBV4-2 to TRBJ2-7; TRBD2 matches 16 bases. There are 19 residues in the CDR3. V shed 4 bases, J shed 6 bases, and the junction held 15 bases outside the gene matches. Per germline, CDR1 LGHNA and CDR2 YNFKEQ. This CDR3 is CASSPSGGLAGGPSVEQYF. The CDR3 nucleotides read TGTGCCAGCAGCCCAAGCGGGGGACTAGCGGGGGGGCCATCAGTCGAGCAGTACTTC.

The chain has TRBV5-1 and TRBJ2-4, with D maybe TRBD2 (5 bases). The CDR3 runs to 13 residues. CDR1 is SGHRS, CDR2 YFSETQ, per germline. Deletions cut 5 bases from V and 9 bases from J, with 15 bases between. The CDR3 nucleotides are TGCGCCAGCAGTCCCCTGCTTGAGGGCATTCAGTACTTC. As protein: CASSPLLEGIQYF.

This clone was seen only a few times. The chain combines TRBV19 with TRBJ1-5; possibly TRBD1 for D (6 bases). Per the germline V gene, CDR1 is LNHDA and CDR2 is SQIVND (reference sequence). V lost 6 bases to trimming and J lost 6 bases, with 15 bases between them. The CDR3 length is 14 residues. The CDR3 loop is CASRPTGESQPQHF. CDR3 bases: TGTGCCAGTAGACCGACAGGAGAGAGTCAGCCCCAGCATTTT.

The V gene is TRBV29-1, the J gene TRBJ1-2; 9 bases match TRBD1. Germline assignment: CDR1 SQVTM and CDR2 ANQGSEA. Trimming at V came to 8 bases and at J to 8 bases, leaving 9 bases not matched to a gene. There are 12 residues in the CDR3. The CDR3 bases are TGCAGCTCACTCGAAGGGACAGGGGGCTACACCTTC. This codes for CSSLEGTGGYTF.

The chain carries TRBV5-6 and TRBJ2-1; 9 nucleotides match TRBD1. The CDR3 is 17 residues long. The germline gives CDR1 SGHDT, CDR2 YYEEEE. Losses at the gene ends were 4 bases for V and 0 bases for J; bases not matched to a gene: 8. This CDR3 reads CASSTGTGTSSYNEQFF. CDR3 nucleotide sequence: TGTGCCAGCAGCACTGGGACAGGGACGAGCTCCTACAATGAGCAGTTCTTC.

The rearrangement joins TRBV5-1 to TRBJ1-4, with 11 positions matching TRBD1. J lost 7 bases, V lost 4 bases, and 3 bases had no gene match. This CDR3 has 14 residues. The V gene's germline CDR1 is SGHRS and CDR2 YFSETQ. The CDR3 sequence is CASSAGTGGEKLFF. CDR3 nucleotides: TGCGCCAGCAGCGCCGGGACAGGGGGTGAAAAACTGTTTTTT.

The V call is TRBV2, the J call TRBJ1-2; no clear D. Looked up from germline, CDR1 is SNHLY and CDR2 is FYNNEI. This CDR3 spans 12 amino acids. Trimming took 11 bases from V and 2 from J, leaving 12 bases between them. CDR3 sequence: CASYLVNYGYTF. The CDR3 DNA is TGTGCCTCCTATCTAGTAAACTATGGCTACACCTTC.

This clone was counted a few times. The chain couples TRBV4-1 to TRBJ2-7, with 7 bases fitting TRBD2. This CDR3 has 16 amino acids. Germline CDR1 reads MGHRA; CDR2 reads YSYEKL. The V segment lost 0 bases and the J segment 3 bases; nucleotides outside the gene matches: 8. DNA for the CDR3: TGCGCCAGCAGCCAAGATCGCTCTAGCGGACTCTACGAGCAGTACTTC. Translation: CASSQDRSSGLYEQYF.

The V and J genes are TRBV10-3 and TRBJ1-2; 11 bases map to TRBD1. The V gene's germline CDR1 is ENHRY and CDR2 SYGVKD. CDR3 length: 13 residues. J was trimmed by 8 bases and V by 2 bases; bases with no gene match: 1. This CDR3 reads CAISEGQGAGYTF. The CDR3 region has the DNA TGTGCCATCAGTGAGGGACAGGGGGCCGGCTACACCTTC.

The chain carries TRBV5-4 and TRBJ1-6, with TRBD1 matching 8 bases. The CDR3 length is 17 residues. CDR1 SGHNT and CDR2 YYREEE come from the germline V gene (reference sequence). Germline trimming cut 4 bases from V and 6 bases from J; bases unmatched to any gene: 12. The CDR3 bases are TGTGCCAGCAGCCCCAAACAGGGGGTGAACGGTAATTCACCCCTCCACTTT. This encodes CASSPKQGVNGNSPLHF.

A few counts support this clone. The chain links TRBV24-1 to TRBJ1-6; 8 bases line up with TRBD1. CDR1 and CDR2 (germline): KGHDR, SFDVKD. There are 20 residues in the CDR3. With V trimmed by 4 bases and J by 8 bases, 21 bases remained unmatched. CDR3 protein: CATSEEDRVCGGFQDSPLHF. CDR3 DNA sequence: TGTGCCACCAGTGAAGAGGACAGGGTTTGTGGGGGTTTTCAAGATTCACCCCTCCACTTT.

This clone was counted once. CDR3 coding DNA: TGTGCCAGCAGTGAACTCCGGGGTTCGGCAGATACGCAGTATTTT. This encodes CASSELRGSADTQYF. The gene calls are TRBV6-1 and TRBJ2-3; tentative D call: TRBD2 (5 bases). The V end lost 2 bases, the J end lost 4 bases, and 13 bases lay between the germline ends. The CDR3 extends over 15 amino acids. Germline V gene sequence: CDR1 MNHNS, CDR2 SASEGT.

V usage is TRBV3-1 (or the pseudogene TRBV3-2) and J usage is TRBJ2-1, with D uncertain. V shed 4 bases and J shed 6 bases, with 10 bases lying between them. The length of the CDR3 is 13 residues. Germline V gene data show CDR1 as LGHDT and CDR2 as YNNKEL (reference sequence). Written as DNA, the CDR3 is TGTGCCAGCAGCCCCTCAACCGGCAATGAGCAGTTCTTC. Its protein is CASSPSTGNEQFF.

This chain links TRBV7-9 with TRBJ1-1; 7 nucleotides align to TRBD1. From germline, CDR1 is SEHNR and CDR2 FQNEAQ (reference sequence). The ends lost 3 bases at V and 6 bases at J; junction bases unmatched: 7. The CDR3 runs to 14 residues. CDR3 protein: CASSFSDRLAEAFF. The CDR3 DNA is TGTGCCAGCAGCTTTTCGGACAGGCTTGCTGAAGCTTTCTTT.

This chain connects TRBV9 to TRBJ2-5; TRBD1 aligns across 9 bases. Germline trimming cut 2 bases from V and 5 bases from J; bases unmatched to any gene: 7. This CDR3 contains 15 residues. Germline CDR1 reads SGDLS; CDR2 reads YYNGEE. CDR3 DNA sequence: TGTGCCAGCAGCGTTGGACAGGGGCCAGGGGAGACCCAGTACTTC. Translation gives CASSVGQGPGETQYF.